The TCR beta chain under discussion was sequenced for a study of OX40 agonist ivuxolimab in advanced cancers. CDR3 length: 15 residues. Germline values: CDR1 MNHNS, CDR2 SASEGT. The V end lost 0 bases, the J end lost 6 bases, and 12 bases lay between the germline ends. Method: immunoSEQ multiplex PCR; TCRdb's copy keeps in-frame clones and lacks some. The sample lists about 70,000 clones, about 82% seen once, with 0.85% to 1.3% in the top ten. The sequenced sample was CD4+ or CD8+ T cells sorted from blood, obtained in a trial of the OX40 agonist ivuxolimab. The V and J genes are TRBV6-1 and TRBJ1-5, with D uncertain. The sequence was collected from an adult with an advanced solid tumor such as melanoma, head and neck, liver or kidney cancer. CDR3 sequence reads: CASSEAIGRSQPQHF. Written as DNA, the CDR3 is TGTGCCAGCAGTGAAGCAATCGGAAGGAGTCAGCCCCAGCATTTT.